The entry that follows covers one TCR beta chain sequence. This sample was included in a study of blood T cells in healthy people across ages. A second PCR of about 6 to 11 cycles used a sample-barcoded 5' primer and a J-beta primer mix. MiXCR was run by TCRdb on the 5' RACE reads, yielding one entry per CDR3 protein. The table has 750,000 or so distinct CDR3 sequences, 20% to 25% seen once. V lost 8 bases, J lost 3 bases, and 5 bases lay in between. CDR1 and CDR2 (germline): MNHEY, SVGEGT. This CDR3 contains 11 residues. The same data also contributed to another study, on T cells of mothers and their children. This second study notes: Barcodes and 2-4 random nucleotides were added by M1S in the second PCR. No persistent microchimeric T cell clones were detected at 95 to 100 clones per million clonotypes sensitivity.

This sequence originates from a boy younger than 18 in good health. The chain couples TRBV6-2 or TRBV6-3 to TRBJ1-5; D possibly corresponds to TRBD1 (5 bases). Source material: blood. The CDR3 here is CASGTNQPQHF. CDR3 DNA: TGTGCCAGCGGGACCAATCAGCCCCAGCATTTT.